This T cell receptor beta chain was recovered during a study of T cells in Graves' hyperthyroidism and ophthalmopathy. This clonotype has more than one count but fewer than ten. Researchers took RNA transcripts and amplified the TCR beta CDR3 regions from them. Primed by the HTBI set, a first-round RT-PCR was run on the TCR CDR3. TCRdb independently ran MiXCR on the multiplex PCR reads; one entry per CDR3 protein. The table lists about 520,000 distinct CDR3 sequences, approximately 25% of them singletons. The TCR was taken from a woman between 25 and 40 years old with Graves' ophthalmopathy. Sequencing input: blood.

The CDR3 DNA is TGCAGCGTTGGGCGGGGGGGGTACTACGAGCAGTACTTC. Translated: CSVGRGGYYEQYF. The V gene is TRBV29-1, the J gene TRBJ2-7; 9 bases align to TRBD2. Trimming at V came to 4 bases and at J to 3 bases, leaving 4 bases not matched to a gene. The CDR3 contains 13 residues. Looked up from germline, CDR1 is SQVTM and CDR2 is ANQGSEA.